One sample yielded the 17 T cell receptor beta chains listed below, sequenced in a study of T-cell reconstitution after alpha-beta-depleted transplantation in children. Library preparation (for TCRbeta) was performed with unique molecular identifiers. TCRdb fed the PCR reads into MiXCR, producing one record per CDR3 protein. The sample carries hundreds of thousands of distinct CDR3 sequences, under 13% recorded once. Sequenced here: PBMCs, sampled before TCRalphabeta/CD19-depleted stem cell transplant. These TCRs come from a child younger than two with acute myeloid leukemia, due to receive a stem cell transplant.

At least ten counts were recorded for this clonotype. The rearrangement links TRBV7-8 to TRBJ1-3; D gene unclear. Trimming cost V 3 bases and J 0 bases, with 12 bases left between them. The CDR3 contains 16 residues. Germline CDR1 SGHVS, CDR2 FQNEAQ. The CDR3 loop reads CASSLSLALSGNTIYF. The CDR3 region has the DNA TGTGCCAGCAGCTTGTCACTGGCGCTCTCTGGAAACACCATATATTTT.

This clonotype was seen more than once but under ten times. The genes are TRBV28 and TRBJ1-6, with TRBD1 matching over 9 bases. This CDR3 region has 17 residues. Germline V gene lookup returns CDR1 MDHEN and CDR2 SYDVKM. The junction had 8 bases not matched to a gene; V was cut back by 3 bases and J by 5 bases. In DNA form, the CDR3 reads TGTGCCAGCAGTTTGTTAACCGGGACAGGGAATAATTCACCCCTCCACTTT. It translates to CASSLLTGTGNNSPLHF.

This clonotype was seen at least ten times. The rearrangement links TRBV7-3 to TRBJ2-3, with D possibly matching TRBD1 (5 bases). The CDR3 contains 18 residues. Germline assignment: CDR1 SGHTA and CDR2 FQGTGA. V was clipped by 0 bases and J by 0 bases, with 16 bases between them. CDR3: CASSLTPHTGASTDTQYF. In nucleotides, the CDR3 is TGTGCCAGCAGCTTAACACCCCATACTGGGGCTAGCACAGATACGCAGTATTTT.

The CDR3 loop reads CSALPGQRETQYF. Here the CDR3 DNA reads TGCAGTGCTCTTCCCGGACAGAGGGAGACCCAGTACTTC. The rearrangement links TRBV20-1 to TRBJ2-5; tentative D call: TRBD1 (6 bases). The CDR3 length is 13 residues. V was cut by 5 bases and J by 5 bases, with 15 bases left in between. Germline V gene sequence: CDR1 DFQATT, CDR2 SNEGSKA (reference sequence).

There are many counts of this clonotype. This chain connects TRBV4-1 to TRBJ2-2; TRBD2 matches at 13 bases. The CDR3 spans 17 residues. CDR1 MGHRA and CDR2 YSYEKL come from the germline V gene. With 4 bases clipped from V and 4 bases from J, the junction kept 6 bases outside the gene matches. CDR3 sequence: CASSLLAGGPSTGELFF. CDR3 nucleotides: TGCGCCAGCAGCCTACTAGCGGGAGGGCCAAGCACCGGGGAGCTGTTTTTT.

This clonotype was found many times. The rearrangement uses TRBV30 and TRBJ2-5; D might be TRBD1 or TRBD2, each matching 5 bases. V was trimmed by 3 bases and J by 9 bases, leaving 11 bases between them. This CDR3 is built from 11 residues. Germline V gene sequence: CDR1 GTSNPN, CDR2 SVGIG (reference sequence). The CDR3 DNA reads TGTGCCTGGAGGTCCCTGGGGGCCCAGTACTTC. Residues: CAWRSLGAQYF.

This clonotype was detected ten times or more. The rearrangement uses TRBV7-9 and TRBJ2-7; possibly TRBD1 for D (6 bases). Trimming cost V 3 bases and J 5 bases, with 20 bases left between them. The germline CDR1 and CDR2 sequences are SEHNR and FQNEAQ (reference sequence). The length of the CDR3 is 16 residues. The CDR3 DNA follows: TGTGCCAGCAGCTTCGGGACATTAGAAGTGTTTGACGAGCAGTACTTC. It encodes CASSFGTLEVFDEQYF.

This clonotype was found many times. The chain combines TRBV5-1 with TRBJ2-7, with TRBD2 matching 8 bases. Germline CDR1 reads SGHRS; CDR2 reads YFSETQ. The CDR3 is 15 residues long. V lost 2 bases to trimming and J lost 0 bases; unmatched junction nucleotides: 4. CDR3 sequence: CASSFTGTSSYEQYF. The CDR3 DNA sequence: TGCGCCAGCAGCTTCACCGGGACTAGCTCCTACGAGCAGTACTTC.

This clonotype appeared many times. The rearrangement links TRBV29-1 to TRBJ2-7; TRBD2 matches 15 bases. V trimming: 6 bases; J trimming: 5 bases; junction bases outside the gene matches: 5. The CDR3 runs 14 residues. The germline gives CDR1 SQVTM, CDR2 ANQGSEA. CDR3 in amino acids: CSVGLAGGPDEQYF. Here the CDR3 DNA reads TGCAGCGTCGGACTAGCGGGAGGGCCAGACGAGCAGTACTTC.

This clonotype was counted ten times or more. CDR3 nucleotides: TGTGCCAGCAGCCCGTTTTGGACTAGCGGGAGTGAGCAGTTCTTC. It specifies CASSPFWTSGSEQFF. J is TRBJ2-1 and V is TRBV7-9; 13 bases match TRBD2. Germline-derived CDR1 and CDR2 are SEHNR and FQNEAQ (reference sequence). J lost 9 bases, V lost 5 bases, and 7 bases had no gene match. This CDR3 comprises 15 residues.

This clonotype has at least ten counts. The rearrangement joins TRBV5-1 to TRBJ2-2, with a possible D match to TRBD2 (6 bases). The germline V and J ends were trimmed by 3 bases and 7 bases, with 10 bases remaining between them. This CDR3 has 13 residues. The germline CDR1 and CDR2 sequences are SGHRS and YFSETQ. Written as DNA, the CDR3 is TGCGCCAGCAGCTACCAGGGAGGCGGGGAGCTGTTTTTT. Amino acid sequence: CASSYQGGGELFF.

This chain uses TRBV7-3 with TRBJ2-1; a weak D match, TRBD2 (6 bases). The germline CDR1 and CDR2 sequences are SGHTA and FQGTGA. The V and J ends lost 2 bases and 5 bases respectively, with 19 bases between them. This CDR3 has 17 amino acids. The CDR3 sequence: CASSLFMGGKDHNEQFF. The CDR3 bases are TGTGCCAGCAGCTTATTTATGGGGGGTAAAGACCACAATGAGCAGTTCTTC.

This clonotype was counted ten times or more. The CDR3 loop reads CASSFTPLGEQFF. CDR3 DNA sequence: TGCGCCAGCAGCTTTACACCCCTGGGTGAGCAGTTCTTC. The V call is TRBV5-1, the J call TRBJ2-1; D remains ambiguous. CDR1 SGHRS and CDR2 YFSETQ come from the germline V gene. V lost 2 bases to trimming and J lost 9 bases, with 12 bases between them. The CDR3 is made up of 13 amino acids.

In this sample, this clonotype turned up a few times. CDR3 region: CASSQVERSEQYF. DNA for the CDR3: TGTGCCAGCAGCCAAGTAGAACGCTCCGAGCAGTACTTC. The chain is built from TRBV14 and TRBJ2-7; unclear D gene. V lost 1 base to trimming and J lost 6 bases, with 10 bases between them. CDR3 length: 13 amino acids. Germline CDR1 SGHDN, CDR2 FVKESK.

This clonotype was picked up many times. DNA of the CDR3: TGCAGTGCTCAGGACTCCTTGACCTACAATGAGCAGTTCTTC. It codes for CSAQDSLTYNEQFF. The chain couples TRBV20-1 to TRBJ2-1; D is perhaps TRBD2 (5 bases). Germline-derived CDR1 and CDR2 are DFQATT and SNEGSKA (reference sequence). Trimming pared 5 bases from V and 2 bases from J, leaving 13 bases between. The CDR3 runs to 14 residues.

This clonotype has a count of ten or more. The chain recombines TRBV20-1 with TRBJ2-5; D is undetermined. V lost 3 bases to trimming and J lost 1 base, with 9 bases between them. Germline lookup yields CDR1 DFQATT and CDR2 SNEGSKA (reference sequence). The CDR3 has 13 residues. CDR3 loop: CSASDSFQETQYF. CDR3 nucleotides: TGCAGTGCTAGTGATAGTTTCCAAGAGACCCAGTACTTC.

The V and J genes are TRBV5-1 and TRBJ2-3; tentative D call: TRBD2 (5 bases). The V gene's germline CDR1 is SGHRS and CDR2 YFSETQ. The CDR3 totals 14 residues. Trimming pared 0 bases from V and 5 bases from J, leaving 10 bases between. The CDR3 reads CASSLEGAGDTQYF. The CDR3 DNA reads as TGCGCCAGCAGCTTGGAGGGAGCAGGAGATACGCAGTATTTT.